This TCR beta chain was sequenced in a study of OX40 agonist ivuxolimab in advanced cancers. Study-wide findings and caveats: Relative to CD4+ cells, CD8+ T cells on average had more expanded clones. The study observed clonal expansion of CD4+ and CD8+ blood T cells by week 6 at 0.1 to 3.0 mg/kg.

On this clone itself: The antigen is undetermined.

Clones were read by immunoSEQ multiplex PCR, and TCRdb kept only the in-frame ones, dropping some. Among tens of thousands of clones listed, 80% were seen once. The receptor was isolated from an adult with an advanced solid tumor such as melanoma, head and neck, liver or kidney cancer. Here the sequenced sample was CD4+ or CD8+ T cells sorted from blood, taken in a trial of the OX40 agonist ivuxolimab.

The CDR3 reads CASRFEREQETQYF. The CDR3 DNA follows: TGTGCCAGCAGGTTTGAGCGGGAGCAAGAGACCCAGTACTTC. V gene TRBV2 combines with J gene TRBJ2-5; 8 bases fit TRBD2. Germline CDR1 is SNHLY and CDR2 is FYNNEI. CDR3 size: 14 residues. V gave up 6 bases and J gave up 2 bases; unmatched junction bases: 5.